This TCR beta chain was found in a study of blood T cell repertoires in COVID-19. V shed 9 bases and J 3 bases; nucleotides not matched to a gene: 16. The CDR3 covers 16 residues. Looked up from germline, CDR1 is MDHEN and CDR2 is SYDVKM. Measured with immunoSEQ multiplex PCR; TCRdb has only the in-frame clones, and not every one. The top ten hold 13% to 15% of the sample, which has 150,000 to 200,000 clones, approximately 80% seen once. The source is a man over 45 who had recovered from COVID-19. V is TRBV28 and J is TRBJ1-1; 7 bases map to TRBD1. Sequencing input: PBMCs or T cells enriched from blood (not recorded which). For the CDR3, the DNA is TGTGCCAGTCCCCGACAGGGAAGTTCTTCTTACACTGAAGCTTTCTTT. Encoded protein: CASPRQGSSSYTEAFF.